A single sample gave rise to the 9 T cell receptor beta chains below, sequenced in a study of read filtering for tumor transcriptome and immune sequencing. This library used 300 to 450 ng RNA and molecular barcoded adaptors spanning alpha/delta and beta/gamma chains. TCRdb independently ran MiXCR on the reads; one entry per CDR3 protein. The sample includes 42,000 or so distinct CDR3 sequences, 10% to 15% of them seen just once. Sequencing was performed on a population of CD138-negative cells sorted from bone marrow. Receptor source: a donor at least 40 years old with multiple myeloma.

This clonotype has at least ten counts. The chain is built from TRBV12-5 and TRBJ1-5; tentative D call: TRBD1 (5 bases). Germline loops: CDR1 LGHNT, CDR2 FRNRAP. The germline V and J ends were trimmed by 5 bases and 5 bases, with 10 bases remaining between them. The CDR3 consists of 13 residues. The chain's CDR3 is CASGLGGDQPQHF. The CDR3 DNA reads TGTGCTAGTGGTCTGGGAGGGGATCAGCCCCAGCATTTT.

This clonotype was observed at least ten times. V usage is TRBV20-1 and J usage is TRBJ1-2, with D tentatively TRBD1 (5 bases). This CDR3 has 13 residues. Trimming took off 8 bases at V and 6 bases at J, with 19 bases between the two ends. Germline loops: CDR1 DFQATT, CDR2 SNEGSKA (reference sequence). The CDR3 DNA is TGCAGTCCCCCCCCCGGCCGGGGCGATGGCTACACCTTC. Its translation is CSPPPGRGDGYTF.

At least ten counts were recorded for this clonotype. The V gene is TRBV7-8, the J gene TRBJ2-3; D is ambiguous. The CDR3 runs 12 residues. The germline V and J ends were trimmed by 6 bases and 4 bases, with 8 bases remaining between them. Per the germline V gene, CDR1 is SGHVS and CDR2 is FQNEAQ. CDR3 amino acids: CASSTSSDTQYF. The CDR3 DNA reads as TGTGCCAGCAGTACCTCGTCAGATACGCAGTATTTT.

This clonotype appeared a few times. The genes are TRBV2 and TRBJ2-1; 16 positions match TRBD2. The CDR3 runs 17 residues. CDR1 is SNHLY and CDR2 is FYNNEI in the germline V gene. The junction had 8 bases not matched to a gene; V was cut back by 6 bases and J by 6 bases. DNA of the CDR3: TGTGCCAGCAGCACCTTGGGGACTAGCGGGAGGGTCAATGAGCAGTTCTTC. This gives the protein CASSTLGTSGRVNEQFF.

This chain connects TRBV28 to TRBJ2-7; 9 bases align to TRBD2. The germline gives CDR1 MDHEN, CDR2 SYDVKM. The CDR3 sequence is 15 residues long. J gave up 4 bases and V 8 bases, and 12 bases lay outside the gene matches. CDR3 bases: TGTGCCAGCTCCGAACGTAGCGGGAGTGGATACGAGCAGTACTTC. Protein sequence: CASSERSGSGYEQYF.

This clonotype has at least ten counts. The chain combines TRBV30 with TRBJ1-1; no definite D call. Germline-derived CDR1 and CDR2 are GTSNPN and SVGIG (reference sequence). CDR3 length equals 12 residues. With 3 bases removed from V and 5 bases from J, the gap between germline ends came to 10 bases. The CDR3 protein is CAWRRLGTEAFF. DNA for the CDR3: TGTGCCTGGAGACGGTTGGGTACTGAAGCTTTCTTT.

This clonotype was observed at least ten times. The chain recombines TRBV30 with TRBJ2-2, with D tentatively TRBD2 (5 bases). V lost 4 bases and J 0 bases, leaving 15 bases between the germline ends. This CDR3 is 16 amino acids long. CDR1 is GTSNPN, CDR2 SVGIG, per germline (reference sequence). CDR3 amino acids: CAWKPALASNTGELFF. As DNA, the CDR3 is TGTGCCTGGAAGCCCGCCTTAGCGTCGAACACCGGGGAGCTGTTTTTT.

The table lists this clonotype with many counts. The chain combines TRBV12-3 or TRBV12-4 with TRBJ2-7; D tentatively reads TRBD1 or TRBD2 (5 bases each). The CDR3 extends over 15 amino acids. V gave up 8 bases and J gave up 3 bases, with 20 bases separating them. The CDR3, as DNA: TGTGCCAGCTGGACCCGGGACCGCCGGAGCTACGAGCAGTACTTC. Residues: CASWTRDRRSYEQYF.

This clonotype was detected many times. The chain couples TRBV7-9 to TRBJ2-4; 10 nucleotides align to TRBD2. There are 13 residues in the CDR3. V dropped 6 bases and J dropped 8; count of bases not matched to a gene: 4. Germline V gene sequence: CDR1 SEHNR, CDR2 FQNEAQ (reference sequence). In DNA form, the CDR3 reads TGTGCCAGCAGTACTAGCGGGAAGGACATTCAGTACTTC. This sequence encodes CASSTSGKDIQYF.